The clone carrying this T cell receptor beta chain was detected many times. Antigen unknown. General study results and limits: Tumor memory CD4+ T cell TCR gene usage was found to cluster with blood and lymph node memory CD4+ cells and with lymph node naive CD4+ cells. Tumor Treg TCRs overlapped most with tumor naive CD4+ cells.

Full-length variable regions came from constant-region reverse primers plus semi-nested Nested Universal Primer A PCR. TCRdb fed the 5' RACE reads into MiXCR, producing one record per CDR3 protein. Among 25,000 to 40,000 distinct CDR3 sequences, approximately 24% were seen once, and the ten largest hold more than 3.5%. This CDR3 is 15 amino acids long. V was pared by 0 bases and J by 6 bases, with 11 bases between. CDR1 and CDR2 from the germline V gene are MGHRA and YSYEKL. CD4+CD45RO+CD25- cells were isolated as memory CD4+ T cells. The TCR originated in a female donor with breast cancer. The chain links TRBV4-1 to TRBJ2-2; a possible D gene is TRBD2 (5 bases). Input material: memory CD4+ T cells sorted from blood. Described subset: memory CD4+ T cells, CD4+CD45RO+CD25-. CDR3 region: CASSQDGVRAGELFF. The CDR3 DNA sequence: TGCGCCAGCAGCCAAGATGGGGTGAGGGCCGGGGAGCTGTTTTTT.